This T cell receptor (beta chain) comes out of a study of blood T cell repertoires in COVID-19. Study information: The United States, Italy and Spain were the sources of the acute and convalescent COVID-19 samples.

Method: immunoSEQ multiplex PCR; TCRdb's copy keeps in-frame clones and lacks some. The sample yields tens of thousands of clones, approximately 86% seen once. Sequencing was performed on peripheral blood. This TCR came from a man in his sixties or seventies with acute or convalescent COVID-19.

CDR3 nucleotides: TGTGCCAGCAGCCCCTCCCCCGTCGGACAGCGCAATCAGCCCCAGCATTTT. It specifies CASSPSPVGQRNQPQHF. V usage is TRBV21-1 and J usage is TRBJ1-5; the D call of TRBD1 is as the table states it, not checked on the DNA. TRBV21-1 is a pseudogene locus. The length of the CDR3 is 17 residues.